This T cell receptor beta chain derives from a study of control samples from healthy donors and cancer patients. This clone has just one count. Trimming stripped 0 bases from V and 6 bases from J, with 16 bases between. The CDR3 covers 16 residues. Germline CDR1 and CDR2: SNHLY and FYNNEI. Sequencing was performed with immunoSEQ multiplex PCR; in TCRdb, only in-frame clones are kept and a portion is missing. The profile covers 200,000 or so clones, with about 94% appearing a single time and approximately 1.5% taken by the ten largest. The chain has TRBV2 and TRBJ2-3; perhaps D is TRBD1 or TRBD2 (6 bases each). The source of this sequence is a man aged 45-60 years in good health. Sequencing used blood. CDR3 bases: TGTGCCAGCAGTGAAGCAGCGCGGGATAGGGGGGATACGCAGTATTTT. Translation: CASSEAARDRGDTQYF.